One T cell receptor (beta chain) is described in this entry. Its antigen is unidentified. TCRdb re-called the reads with MiXCR, one entry per CDR3 protein. The data contain about 340,000 distinct CDR3 sequences, under 35% of them singletons. This CDR3 comprises 16 residues. Trimming cost V 6 bases and J 0 bases; bases outside gene matches: 7. Germline V CDR1 and CDR2: MNHNY, SVGAGI (reference sequence). The sample comes from a study of T cell repertoires in cytomegalovirus infection. Study details: A matching HLA type, together with CMV infection, was signaled by public TCR beta signatures.

Study-level points and caveats: Cumulative public TCR beta family frequency identified CMV carriers with the relevant HLA. The ex vivo response showed dominance by HLA-C-restricted CMV-specific TCR beta clonotypes.

The V call is TRBV6-6, the J call TRBJ2-7; the match to TRBD2 covers 11 bases. Here the sequenced sample was cultured PBMCs, taken from culture after CMV antigen stimulation. This TCR derives from a human donor in good health (CMV status not recorded). Some clones in this sample may be carry-over from other donors' samples. CDR3 in DNA: TGTGCCAGCAGAGGACTAGCGGGTCCTAGCTCCTACGAGCAGTACTTC. It specifies CASRGLAGPSSYEQYF.